This is a list of T cell receptor beta chains from one sample in a study of identical twins. One entry per CDR3 protein, called by TCRdb with MiXCR from the 5' RACE reads. The sample contains around 670,000 distinct CDR3 sequences, roughly 6.2% of which appear only once. The material sequenced was naive T cells sorted from blood. These TCRs come from a man younger than 30 in good health. The CDR3 runs from the conserved cysteine through the conserved F or W. D genes are given only for firm matches. Clone size, where shown, is once, few, many, or a class for clones that have expanded.

length	V	J	size	D	CDR3	DNA
14	TRBV5-1	TRBJ2-3	many	TRBD2	CASSPGLGEDTQYF	TGCGCCAGCAGCCCGGGACTAGGGGAGGATACGCAGTATTTT
17	TRBV4-3	TRBJ1-5	many	TRBD1	CASSQSFQGAGGEPQHF	TGCGCCAGCAGCCAAAGCTTTCAGGGGGCGGGGGGTGAGCCCCAGCATTTT
15	TRBV11-2	TRBJ1-5	few	TRBD1	CASSPGTGQSQPQHF	TGTGCCAGCAGCCCAGGGACAGGGCAGTCTCAGCCCCAGCATTTT
14	TRBV12-3/TRBV12-4	TRBJ1-4	.	TRBD1	CASRTGQGGEKLFF	TGTGCCAGCAGGACGGGACAGGGGGGCGAAAAACTGTTTTTT
20	TRBV21-1	TRBJ2-5	.	.	CASSKEELAGGPAHQETQYF	TGTGCCAGCAGCAAAGAAGAACTAGCGGGAGGGCCCGCCCACCAAGAGACCCAGTACTTC
18	TRBV27	TRBJ2-1	many	.	CASISRTGGFTSYNEQFF	TGTGCCAGCATAAGTAGGACGGGGGGCTTCACCTCCTACAATGAGCAGTTCTTC
16	TRBV4-1	TRBJ2-3	few	TRBD2	CASGRGAGVRTDTQYF	TGCGCCAGCGGTCGTGGGGCGGGAGTGCGCACAGATACGCAGTATTTT
15	TRBV6-5	TRBJ2-5	.	.	CASSYSSQGTETQYF	TGTGCCAGCAGTTACTCGTCCCAGGGGACGGAGACCCAGTACTTC
14	TRBV15	TRBJ2-1	many	.	CATSRRNTYNEQFF	TGTGCCACCAGCAGACGGAACACGTACAATGAGCAGTTCTTC
16	TRBV27	TRBJ2-4	many	.	CASSLSWSQAKNIQYF	TGTGCCAGCAGTTTATCTTGGTCACAAGCCAAAAACATTCAGTACTTC
16	TRBV10-1	TRBJ2-3	.	TRBD1	CASSADRGIDTDTQYF	TGCGCCAGCAGCGCCGACAGGGGCATCGACACAGATACGCAGTATTTT
15	TRBV7-8	TRBJ2-7	many	.	CASTNTPGSSYEQYF	TGTGCCAGCACCAACACTCCAGGGTCCTCCTACGAGCAGTACTTC
15	TRBV24-1	TRBJ2-1	few	TRBD2	CATSDLAGVNNEQFF	TGTGCCACCAGTGATTTGGCGGGAGTAAACAATGAGCAGTTCTTC
14	TRBV10-3	TRBJ1-5	many	.	CAISEATANQPQHF	TGTGCCATCAGTGAGGCGACGGCCAATCAGCCCCAGCATTTT
15	TRBV10-3	TRBJ2-1	.	.	CAISDRPGVFNEQFF	TGTGCCATCAGTGATAGACCGGGAGTTTTCAATGAGCAGTTCTTC
15	TRBV11-2	TRBJ1-3	.	.	CASSLNGRPGNTIYF	TGTGCCAGCAGCTTAAACGGCAGGCCTGGAAACACCATATATTTT
15	TRBV2	TRBJ2-1	many	TRBD2	CASSGTSGIYNEQFF	TGTGCCAGCAGCGGGACTAGCGGGATATACAATGAGCAGTTCTTC
16	TRBV6-5	TRBJ2-1	many	.	CASSYSPGGGYNEQFF	TGTGCCAGCAGTTACTCACCAGGGGGAGGATACAATGAGCAGTTCTTC
16	TRBV27	TRBJ2-2	many	TRBD1	CASSSGTGGYTGELFF	TGTGCCAGCAGTTCCGGGACAGGGGGTTACACCGGGGAGCTGTTTTTT
17	TRBV12-3/TRBV12-4	TRBJ1-5	.	TRBD1	CASRRGEGARGNQPQHF	TGTGCCAGCAGAAGGGGTGAGGGGGCGAGAGGCAATCAGCCCCAGCATTTT
13	TRBV30	TRBJ2-1	.	.	CAWSVDQTNEQFF	TGTGCCTGGAGTGTAGACCAAACAAATGAGCAGTTCTTC
13	TRBV7-9	TRBJ2-7	many	TRBD2	CASSPQREYEQYF	TGTGCCAGCAGCCCCCAGCGGGAGTACGAGCAGTACTTC
15	TRBV7-3	TRBJ2-3	many	TRBD1	CASSFGQGATDTQYF	TGTGCCAGCAGCTTCGGACAGGGGGCCACAGATACGCAGTATTTT
16	TRBV6-2/TRBV6-3	TRBJ1-2	.	.	CASRLRGATNNYGYTF	TGTGCCAGCAGACTGAGGGGGGCAACGAATAACTATGGCTACACCTTC
15	TRBV20-1	TRBJ2-3	many	.	CSARSRVMVPDTQYF	TGCAGTGCTAGGAGCCGCGTTATGGTCCCAGATACGCAGTATTTT
14	TRBV2	TRBJ2-1	few	.	CASSGRNSVNEQFF	TGTGCCAGCAGTGGAAGAAATAGCGTCAACGAGCAGTTCTTC
15	TRBV10-3	TRBJ2-6	many	TRBD1	CATMGQGTGANVLTF	TGTGCCACGATGGGACAGGGAACTGGGGCCAACGTCCTGACTTTC
12	TRBV28	TRBJ2-1	many	TRBD1	CASSSGQGRLFF	TGTGCCAGCAGTTCCGGACAGGGAAGATTGTTCTTC
16	TRBV6-5	TRBJ2-7	many	TRBD1	CASSYRLDRTSYEQYF	TGTGCCAGCAGTTACCGACTGGACAGGACCTCCTACGAGCAGTACTTC
13	TRBV6-2/TRBV6-3	TRBJ2-3	.	.	CASSYPAGDTQYF	TGTGCCAGCAGTTACCCGGCCGGGGATACGCAGTATTTT
13	TRBV11-2	TRBJ2-7	many	.	CASSLSKKGEQYF	TGTGCCAGCAGCTTATCAAAAAAGGGCGAGCAGTACTTC
10	TRBV2	TRBJ1-2	many	.	CASRDYGYTF	TGTGCCAGCAGGGACTATGGCTACACCTTC
12	TRBV24-1	TRBJ2-5	many	.	CATSGVQETQYF	TGTGCCACCAGTGGCGTACAAGAGACCCAGTACTTC
14	TRBV27	TRBJ1-5	many	.	CASSLYGSNQPQHF	TGTGCCAGCAGTTTATATGGGAGCAATCAGCCCCAGCATTTT
14	TRBV5-1	TRBJ2-5	.	.	CASSRRLDGETQYF	TGCGCCAGTTCTCGGAGACTAGATGGAGAGACCCAGTACTTC
14	TRBV25-1	TRBJ2-6	.	.	CASKEGSGANVLTF	TGTGCCAGTAAAGAGGGGTCTGGGGCCAACGTCCTGACTTTC
22	TRBV14	TRBJ2-2	.	.	CASSFYYLAEGGIEEATGELFF	TGTGCCAGCAGCTTCTACTACCTAGCGGAAGGGGGCATAGAGGAGGCCACCGGGGAGCTGTTTTTT
14	TRBV27	TRBJ1-1	.	.	CASSGGTRLTEAFF	TGTGCCAGCAGTGGGGGGACAAGGCTCACTGAAGCTTTCTTT
14	TRBV12-5	TRBJ2-2	many	.	CASAGAENTGELFF	TGTGCTAGTGCTGGGGCCGAAAACACCGGGGAGCTGTTTTTT
14	TRBV5-1	TRBJ1-2	many	TRBD1	CASSLGDRNYGYTF	TGCGCCAGCAGCTTGGGGGACAGGAACTATGGCTACACCTTC
11	TRBV12-3/TRBV12-4	TRBJ1-1	many	TRBD1	CASRPTGDAFF	TGTGCCAGCAGGCCGACAGGGGATGCTTTCTTT
13	TRBV7-6	TRBJ2-1	.	TRBD2	CATSTSGSNEQFF	TGTGCCACCTCGACTAGCGGGAGCAATGAGCAGTTCTTC
14	TRBV5-1	TRBJ1-1	few	.	CASSISGAALGAFF	TGCGCCAGCAGCATATCAGGGGCGGCTTTGGGTGCTTTCTTT
11	TRBV12-3/TRBV12-4	TRBJ1-1	.	.	CASSFAAEAFF	TGTGCCAGCAGTTTTGCGGCTGAAGCTTTCTTT
17	TRBV12-3/TRBV12-4	TRBJ2-1	many	.	CASSSYEGILSLNEQFF	TGTGCCAGCAGCTCTTATGAGGGAATACTCTCTCTCAATGAGCAGTTCTTC
15	TRBV19	TRBJ2-7	.	.	CASSIETGVYHEQYF	TGTGCCAGTAGTATAGAGACGGGAGTGTACCACGAGCAGTACTTC
15	TRBV3-1	TRBJ2-3	.	TRBD1	CASSLRDSPSGTQYF	TGTGCCAGCAGCCTCCGGGACAGTCCCTCTGGTACGCAGTATTTT
14	TRBV3-1	TRBJ2-5	.	TRBD1	CASSRGRDRASSYF	TGTGCCAGCAGCCGGGGACGGGACAGGGCCTCCTCGTACTTC
17	TRBV12-3/TRBV12-4	TRBJ2-1	few	TRBD2	CASRGSGRWTSLNEQFF	TGTGCCAGCAGGGGCTCCGGCCGGTGGACTAGTTTAAATGAGCAGTTCTTC
13	TRBV5-1	TRBJ1-1	few	.	CASSGLMNTEAFF	TGCGCCAGCAGCGGGCTAATGAACACTGAAGCTTTCTTT
14	TRBV28	TRBJ2-5	many	TRBD1	CASSHDRVGETQYF	TGTGCCAGCAGCCATGACAGGGTCGGGGAGACCCAGTACTTC
14	TRBV30	TRBJ2-2	.	.	CAWSALQDTGELFF	TGTGCCTGGAGTGCGCTTCAGGACACCGGGGAGCTGTTTTTT
18	TRBV7-8	TRBJ2-2	many	TRBD2	CASSLMRSGRENTGELFF	TGTGCCAGCAGCTTAATGCGTAGCGGGAGGGAGAACACCGGGGAGCTGTTTTTT
16	TRBV5-1	TRBJ1-3	many	.	CASSLLFGEVGNTIYF	TGCGCCAGCAGCTTGTTATTCGGCGAAGTTGGAAACACCATATATTTT
12	TRBV10-3	TRBJ1-5	many	.	CAISSSNQPQHF	TGTGCCATCTCGTCTAGCAATCAGCCCCAGCATTTT
13	TRBV7-2	TRBJ2-1	.	.	CASSLHLYNEQFF	TGTGCCAGCAGCTTGCACCTCTACAATGAGCAGTTCTTC
13	TRBV27	TRBJ1-1	.	TRBD1	CASGTGLNTEAFF	TGTGCCAGCGGGACAGGTCTGAACACTGAAGCTTTCTTT
14	TRBV29-1	TRBJ2-3	many	TRBD2	CSGVAGVVADTQYF	TGCAGCGGGGTAGCGGGAGTCGTCGCAGATACGCAGTATTTT